Listed below are T cell receptor beta chains from one sample, sequenced in a study of blood T cell repertoires in COVID-19. Some clones are missing from TCRdb's copy, which holds only in-frame ones; the method was immunoSEQ multiplex PCR. The repertoire holds around 170,000 clones, with 70% to 90% as singletons. Sequences were obtained from peripheral blood. These receptors were collected from an older woman with acute or convalescent COVID-19. The CDR3 runs from the conserved cysteine through the conserved F or W.

v_gene	j_gene	CDR3aa
TRBV6-6	TRBJ1-2	CASSYTTGNYGYTF
TRBV4-3	TRBJ1-2	CASSPQDREETGYTF
TRBV7-9	TRBJ1-1	CASSSPSGGNTEAFF
TRBV10-3	TRBJ1-5	CAISEDRGDQPQHF
TRBV28	TRBJ1-5	CASETGGSNQPQHF
TRBV11-2	TRBJ1-1	CASSLAEGRTEAFF
TRBV3-1/TRBV3-2	TRBJ1-1	CASSQGSVEAFF
TRBV24-1	TRBJ2-3	CATSDFRTSGGADTQYF
TRBV18	TRBJ1-1	CASSPPGSLGGNTEAFF
TRBV30	TRBJ2-1	CASETSGPEQFF
TRBV5-6	TRBJ2-2	CASSSSGTGWLDTGELFF
TRBV27	TRBJ2-4	CASSLQGPGKNIQYF
TRBV24-1	TRBJ2-7	CATSSNRGDYEQYF
TRBV11-3	TRBJ2-3	CASSPGLAGLSDTQYF
TRBV7-2	TRBJ1-4	CASSLAWTGGRTNEKLFF
TRBV20-1	TRBJ1-5	CSASQYDRPNQPQHF
TRBV7-8	TRBJ1-5	CASSPDLNQPQHF
TRBV24-1	TRBJ2-3	CATSDSRLHTDTQYF
TRBV11-2	TRBJ2-7	CASSLLAGQTPYEQYF
TRBV30	TRBJ1-3	CAWSVQGARSGNTIYF
TRBV3-1/TRBV3-2	TRBJ1-5	CASSQGGGQPQHF
TRBV7-9	TRBJ1-2	CASSLALGTVLHTF
TRBV28	TRBJ1-5	CASSLGGRNQPQHF
TRBV25-1	TRBJ1-2	CASSRTGTGATYGYTF
TRBV18	TRBJ1-5	CASSPRGQANQPQHF
TRBV4-2	TRBJ2-2	CASSQGLAGGPNTGELFF
TRBV2	TRBJ1-1	CASRRGQGASTEAFF
TRBV18	TRBJ1-1	CASSPAQGNTEAFF
TRBV5-1	TRBJ2-5	CASSLLGQGGETQYF
TRBV6-5	TRBJ1-1	CASKPGHGEAFF
TRBV6-2/TRBV6-3	TRBJ1-2	CASSYRDPGKGGYGYTF
TRBV4-3	TRBJ2-7	CARLGDGQEGTYEQYF